The 2 T cell receptor beta chains below were found in one sample sequenced in a study of vaccination and CD4 T cells after COVID-19. Antigens for these TCRs are unknown. The Oncomine TCR Beta short-read assay sequenced DNA from cultured CD4+ T cells. MiXCR, applied by TCRdb to the PCR reads, yields one record per CDR3 protein. The sample includes 20,000 or so distinct CDR3 sequences, roughly 56% of them seen just once. Treatment specified: roughly 10-day PBMC culture with coronavirus spike peptide pools or control peptides (ViraFEST assay). The sequencing input was CD4+ T cells from blood, cultured in vitro. These receptor sequences come from a human donor who had recovered from COVID-19.

The table lists this clonotype with a few counts. This sequence joins TRBV6-1 and TRBJ1-1; D is unclear. CDR3 length: 14 amino acids. Per the germline V gene, CDR1 is MNHNS and CDR2 is SASEGT. Trimming took 5 bases from V and 1 from J, leaving 11 bases between them. The CDR3 here is CASSMDRANTEAFF. CDR3 nucleotide sequence: TGTGCCAGCAGTATGGACCGTGCGAACACTGAAGCTTTCTTT.

The chain employs TRBV10-3 and TRBJ2-7; D gene unclear. With 2 bases removed from V and 1 base from J, the gap between germline ends came to 9 bases. The CDR3 contains 14 residues. CDR1 and CDR2 from the germline V gene are ENHRY and SYGVKD. The CDR3 DNA is TGTGCCATCAGTGAGACCGGCGGTTCCTACGAGCAGTACTTC. Protein sequence: CAISETGGSYEQYF.